The 9 T cell receptor beta chains in this list originate from one sample, sequenced in a study of cytomegalovirus exposure and HLA in healthy donors. The PCR made use of 60 Vbeta and 13 Jbeta primers. The table came from immunoSEQ multiplex PCR; TCRdb's copy has only in-frame clones and leaves some out. This sample has around 80,000 clones, with around 79% found just once. The material sequenced was PBMCs. These receptors came from a female donor in good health and CMV-seronegative.

The chain joins TRBV7-9 to TRBJ1-1; D gene uncertain. CDR3 length: 16 residues. Trimming shortened V by 5 bases and J by 1 base, and 17 bases separated the two germline ends. Germline V gives CDR1 SEHNR, CDR2 FQNEAQ (reference sequence). In DNA form, the CDR3 reads TGTGCCAGCAGCATCCCACTAGGGTCTGAGAACACTGAAGCTTTCTTT. It yields the protein CASSIPLGSENTEAFF.

The gene calls are TRBV5-4 and TRBJ1-1, with D tentatively TRBD1 (6 bases). The CDR3 runs 16 residues. Trimming took off 0 bases at V and 12 bases at J, with 24 bases between the two ends. Germline loops: CDR1 SGHNT, CDR2 YYREEE (reference sequence). In DNA, the CDR3 is TGTGCCAGCAGCTTGGGTGGGGGCACTCCAACGATGGTGACTTTCTTT. It translates to CASSLGGGTPTMVTFF. The variable domain in full, completed from reference TRBV5-4 and TRBJ1-1, reads ETGVTQSPTHLIKTRGQQVTLRCSSQSGHNTVSWYQQALGQGPQFIFQYYREEENGRGNFPPRFSGLQFPNYSSELNVNALELDDSALYLCASSLGGGTPTMVTFFGQGTRLTVV.

The chain joins TRBV5-1 to TRBJ1-1; D remains unclear. CDR3 length: 14 residues. Germline CDR1 reads SGHRS; CDR2 reads YFSETQ. Trimming pared 3 bases from V and 5 bases from J, leaving 14 bases between. For the CDR3, the DNA is TGCGCCAGCAGCTCCCGCGATGGAGGGACTGAAGCTTTCTTT. Amino acids: CASSSRDGGTEAFF.

This chain connects TRBV5-1 to TRBJ1-1; 9 bases align to TRBD1. Trimming cost V 4 bases and J 7 bases; bases outside gene matches: 11. There are 15 residues in the CDR3. The germline gives CDR1 SGHRS, CDR2 YFSETQ. CDR3 residues: CASSRETGGRVEAFF. CDR3 bases: TGCGCCAGCAGCCGGGAAACAGGGGGCCGAGTTGAAGCTTTCTTT. The variable domain in full, completed from reference TRBV5-1 and TRBJ1-1, reads KAGVTQTPRYLIKTRGQQVTLSCSPISGHRSVSWYQQTPGQGLQFLFEYFSETQRNKGNFPGRFSGRQFSNSRSEMNVSTLELGDSALYLCASSRETGGRVEAFFGQGTRLTVV.

The V gene is TRBV6-5, the J gene TRBJ1-1, with TRBD1 matching over 8 bases. This CDR3 contains 14 residues. V was pared by 5 bases and J by 2 bases, with 4 bases of the junction left unmatched. The germline V gene has CDR1 MNHEY and CDR2 SVGAGI. In DNA form, the CDR3 reads TGTGCCAGCAGTGACCAGGGGGCAAACACTGAAGCTTTCTTT. Translated: CASSDQGANTEAFF.

This chain connects TRBV6-1 to TRBJ1-5; TRBD1 agrees at 9 bases. Germline V lookup: CDR1 MNHNS, CDR2 SASEGT. This CDR3 comprises 14 residues. J lost 6 bases, V lost 6 bases, and 6 bases had no gene match. As DNA, the CDR3 is TGTGCCAGCAGGCCGGGACAGGGTACTCAGCCCCAGCATTTT. Translation: CASRPGQGTQPQHF.

The V call is TRBV6-6, the J call TRBJ1-6, with 8 bases lining up with TRBD1. This CDR3 comprises 16 residues. Trimming removed 6 bases from V and 2 bases from J; junction bases left unmatched: 6. Looked up from germline, CDR1 is MNHNY and CDR2 is SVGAGI (reference sequence). CDR3 sequence (DNA): TGTGCCAGCAGCATCCAGGGGGCCACCTATAATTCACCCCTCCACTTT. The encoded protein is CASSIQGATYNSPLHF.

The V and J genes are TRBV10-3 and TRBJ2-5, with D possibly matching TRBD1 (6 bases). The length of the CDR3 is 12 residues. CDR1 is ENHRY, CDR2 SYGVKD, per germline. Trimming shortened V by 6 bases and J by 3 bases, and 8 bases separated the two germline ends. In nucleotides, the CDR3 is TGTGCCATCAGCAGGACAGAAGAGACCCAGTACTTC. This sequence encodes CAISRTEETQYF.

The chain employs TRBV9 and TRBJ2-7; D unclear. Per germline, CDR1 SGDLS and CDR2 YYNGEE. This CDR3 comprises 14 residues. V lost 0 bases and J 0 bases, leaving 7 bases between the germline ends. CDR3 region: CASSVDYSSYEQYF. The CDR3 DNA is TGTGCCAGCAGCGTAGACTATAGCTCCTACGAGCAGTACTTC.